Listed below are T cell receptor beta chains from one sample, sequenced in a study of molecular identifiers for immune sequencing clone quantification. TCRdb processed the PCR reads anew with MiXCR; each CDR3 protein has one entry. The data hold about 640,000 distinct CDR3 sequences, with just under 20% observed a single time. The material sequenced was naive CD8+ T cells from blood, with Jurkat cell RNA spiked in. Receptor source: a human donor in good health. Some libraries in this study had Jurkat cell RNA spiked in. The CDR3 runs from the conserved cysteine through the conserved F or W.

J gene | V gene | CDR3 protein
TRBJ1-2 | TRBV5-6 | CASSLGAGGSPDYGYTF
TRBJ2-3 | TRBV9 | CASSVFTSASTDTQYF
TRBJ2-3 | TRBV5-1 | CASSLVGDTTDTQYF
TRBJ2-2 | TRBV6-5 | CASKGPRGGPTGELFF
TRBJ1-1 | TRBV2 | CASIGQSNTEAFF
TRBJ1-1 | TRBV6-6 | CASSASEGGEAFF
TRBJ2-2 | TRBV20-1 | CSARRSSENTGELFF
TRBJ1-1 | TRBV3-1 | CASSRSIGLGTEAFF
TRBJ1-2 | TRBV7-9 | CASSLQTGSPYGYTF
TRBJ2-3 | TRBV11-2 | CASSSHGGRRGGPDTQYF
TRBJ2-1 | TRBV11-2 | CASSLVFSGGADEQFF
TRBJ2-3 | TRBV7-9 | CASSFPWTSGTDTQYF
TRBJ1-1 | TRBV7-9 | CASSLTFGNTEAFF
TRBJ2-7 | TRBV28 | CASSLFPRVSGYEQYF
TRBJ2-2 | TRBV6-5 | CASSYSSGALELAGLSGELFF
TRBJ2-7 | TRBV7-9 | CASSSTPGTGDEQYF
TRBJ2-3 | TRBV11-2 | CASSSTAASTDTQYF
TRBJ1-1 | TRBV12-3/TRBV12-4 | CASSMDGGGTEAFF